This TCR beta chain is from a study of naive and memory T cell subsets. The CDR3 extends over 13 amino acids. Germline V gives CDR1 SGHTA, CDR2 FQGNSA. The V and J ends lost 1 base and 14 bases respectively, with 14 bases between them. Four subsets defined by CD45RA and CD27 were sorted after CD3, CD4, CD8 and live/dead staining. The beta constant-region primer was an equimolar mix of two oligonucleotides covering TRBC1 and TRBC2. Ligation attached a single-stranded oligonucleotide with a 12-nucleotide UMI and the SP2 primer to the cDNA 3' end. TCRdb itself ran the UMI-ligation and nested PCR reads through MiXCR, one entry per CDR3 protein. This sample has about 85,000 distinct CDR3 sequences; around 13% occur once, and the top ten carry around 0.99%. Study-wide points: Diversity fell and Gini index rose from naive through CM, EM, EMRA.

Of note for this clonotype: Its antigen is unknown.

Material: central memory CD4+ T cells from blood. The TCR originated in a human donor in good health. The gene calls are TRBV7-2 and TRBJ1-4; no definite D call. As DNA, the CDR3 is TGTGCCAGCAGCTTAGACGCTTTTCAAGCGCTGTTTTTT. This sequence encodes CASSLDAFQALFF.